This T cell receptor (beta chain) was recovered during a study of long-term antiretroviral therapy in people with HIV. This was the immunoSEQ v3.0 assay at survey level. The data were produced by immunoSEQ multiplex PCR, yet TCRdb's version contains in-frame clones alone and is incomplete. The sample contains 22,000 or so clones, roughly 82% of which appear only once. This receptor was taken from a man aged 25-40 years with HIV. The sample was unsorted PBMCs, taken roughly 5.7 years after starting antiretroviral therapy.

For the CDR3, the DNA is TGTGCCAGCAGTGAAGCGGCAGGGAATAACTATGGCTACACCTTC. This translates into CASSEAAGNNYGYTF. The rearrangement links TRBV2 to TRBJ1-2, with D possibly being TRBD1 (5 bases). There are 15 residues in the CDR3. The germline gives CDR1 SNHLY, CDR2 FYNNEI. With 0 bases removed from V and 1 base from J, the gap between germline ends came to 9 bases.